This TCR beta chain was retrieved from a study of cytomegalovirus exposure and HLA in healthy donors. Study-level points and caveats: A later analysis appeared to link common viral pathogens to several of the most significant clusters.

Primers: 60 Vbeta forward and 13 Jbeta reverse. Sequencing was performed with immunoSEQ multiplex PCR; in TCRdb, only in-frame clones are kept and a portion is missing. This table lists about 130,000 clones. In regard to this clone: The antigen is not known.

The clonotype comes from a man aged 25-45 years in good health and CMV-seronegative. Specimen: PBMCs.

The CDR3 nucleotides are TGCGCCAGCTCCCCAGCAGGGAAGGGTAACTATGGCTACACCTTC. Its translation is CASSPAGKGNYGYTF. This chain links TRBV5-1 with TRBJ1-2, with a tentative D call TRBD1 (5 bases). This CDR3 has 15 amino acids. CDR1 SGHRS and CDR2 YFSETQ come from the germline V gene. The V end was cut by 7 bases, the J end by 1 base, with 17 bases between.